These T cell receptor beta chains were read from a single sample in a study of T cell responses to AZD1222 COVID-19 vaccine. Repertoires were generated with immunoSEQ multiplex PCR, while TCRdb's copy carries only in-frame clones and drops some. The repertoire holds about 86,000 clones, with just over 85% as singletons. The sample in question was peripheral blood, obtained on day 0 of MenACWY control vaccination. The source is an adult in good health. CDR3s include the opening cysteine and the closing phenylalanine or tryptophan. A D gene is named only where the DNA matches it firmly. The size field is filled for only some rows; it gives once, few, many or a size class.

TRBV6-5	TRBJ2-3	-	13	-	CASRMGSTDTQYF	TGTGCCAGCAGGATGGGCAGCACAGATACGCAGTATTTT
TRBV7-9	TRBJ1-1	-	14	-	CASSFGGGNTEAFF	TGTGCCAGCAGCTTCGGAGGGGGAAACACTGAAGCTTTCTTT
TRBV7-2	TRBJ1-5	TRBD1	15	-	CASSSGQGRHQPQHF	TGTGCCAGCAGCTCCGGACAGGGGCGGCATCAGCCCCAGCATTTT
TRBV28	TRBJ1-2	-	15	-	CASIHSVGGVKGYTF	TGTGCCAGCATCCACTCGGTCGGGGGAGTAAAGGGCTACACCTTC
TRBV11-1	TRBJ2-3	TRBD1	16	-	CASSGPQGARTDTQYF	TGTGCCAGCAGCGGTCCACAGGGGGCGAGGACAGATACGCAGTATTTT
TRBV7-2	TRBJ1-1	-	13	-	CASSLFAYTEAFF	TGTGCCAGCAGCCTTTTCGCTTACACTGAAGCTTTCTTT
TRBV6-5	TRBJ2-7	-	15	few	CASRETVVPTYEQYF	TGTGCCAGCAGAGAGACAGTGGTACCTACCTACGAGCAGTACTTC
TRBV19	TRBJ1-1	-	13	-	CASSISAYTEAFF	TGTGCCAGTAGTATATCAGCTTACACTGAAGCTTTCTTT
TRBV7-9	TRBJ1-5	-	15	-	CASSPTDHSNQPQHF	TGTGCCAGCAGCCCGACGGACCATAGCAATCAGCCCCAGCATTTT
TRBV13	TRBJ1-3	-	12	-	CASSRTGNTIYF	TGTGCCAGCAGCAGGACTGGAAACACCATATATTTT
TRBV7-9	TRBJ1-4	-	13	-	CASSSPVLQKLFF	TGTGCCAGCAGTTCCCCAGTTCTACAGAAACTGTTTTTT
TRBV3-1/TRBV3-2	TRBJ2-5	TRBD1	15	-	CASSQEGQGMKTQYF	TGTGCCAGCAGCCAAGAAGGACAGGGAATGAAGACCCAGTACTTC
TRBV27	TRBJ1-6	TRBD1	18	once	CASSSPPGTGVGGSPLHF	TGTGCCAGCAGTTCTCCTCCCGGGACAGGGGTAGGCGGTTCACCCCTCCACTTT
TRBV5-8	TRBJ1-2	-	15	once	CASLARFFSNYGYTF	TGTGCCAGCTTAGCCCGCTTCTTTTCTAACTATGGCTACACCTTC
TRBV19	TRBJ1-2	-	13	once	CASSIERVGGYTF	TGTGCCAGTAGTATAGAACGCGTGGGAGGCTACACCTTC
TRBV2	TRBJ1-1	TRBD1	15	-	CASRRLGQGYTEAFF	TGTGCCAGCAGGCGTCTTGGACAGGGTTACACTGAAGCTTTCTTT
TRBV4-1	TRBJ1-1	-	15	-	CASSQELAGFSEAFF	TGCGCCAGCAGCCAAGAGCTGGCAGGGTTCTCTGAAGCTTTCTTT
TRBV9	TRBJ2-3	TRBD2	14	-	CASSAGGSTDTQYF	TGTGCCAGCAGCGCGGGGGGTAGCACAGATACGCAGTATTTT
TRBV30	TRBJ2-2	-	13	-	CAWRALSSGELFF	TGTGCCTGGAGGGCTTTGTCCTCCGGGGAGCTGTTTTTT
TRBV30	TRBJ1-5	-	13	-	CAWSTRPNQPQHF	TGTGCCTGGAGTACCCGGCCTAATCAGCCCCAGCATTTT
TRBV12-3/TRBV12-4	TRBJ2-7	-	11	-	CASSWGNEQYF	TGTGCCAGCAGTTGGGGTAACGAGCAGTACTTC
TRBV4-1	TRBJ2-5	TRBD2	17	-	CASSQDLAGAFQETQYF	TGCGCCAGCAGCCAAGATCTAGCGGGGGCTTTCCAAGAGACCCAGTACTTC
TRBV4-3	TRBJ2-7	-	16	-	CASSQGGFGGHYEQYF	TGCGCCAGCAGCCAAGGGGGCTTCGGGGGCCACTACGAGCAGTACTTC
TRBV30	TRBJ1-4	-	15	once	CAWSVSGALNEKLFF	TGTGCCTGGAGTGTTTCAGGGGCCCTAAATGAAAAACTGTTTTTT
TRBV15	TRBJ1-4	TRBD1	16	-	CATSRRAGTAGEKLFF	TGTGCCACCAGCAGACGAGCTGGGACAGCGGGTGAAAAACTGTTTTTT
TRBV10-3	TRBJ2-1	-	14	-	CAIRQGYQTSGQFF	TGTGCCATCAGGCAGGGTTACCAAACTAGTGGGCAGTTCTTC
TRBV2	TRBJ2-7	-	14	medium-sized	CASSESQYNYEQYF	TGTGCCAGCAGTGAATCACAATACAACTACGAGCAGTACTTC
TRBV15	TRBJ2-7	-	13	few	CATTDGPAREQYF	TGTGCCACCACTGACGGACCTGCTCGCGAGCAGTACTTC
TRBV7-2	TRBJ2-2	-	16	few	CASSQGRNVGTGELFF	TGTGCCAGCAGCCAAGGACGGAACGTGGGCACCGGGGAGCTGTTTTTT
TRBV7-6	TRBJ1-1	-	12	-	CASSRGDTEAFF	TGTGCCAGCAGCCGAGGGGACACTGAAGCTTTCTTT
TRBV11-1	TRBJ1-1	-	14	-	CASSPFLMNTEAFF	TGTGCCAGCAGCCCTTTCTTAATGAACACTGAAGCTTTCTTT
TRBV24-1	TRBJ1-5	-	14	-	CATSSRTQNQPQHF	TGTGCCACCAGTTCGCGGACCCAAAATCAGCCCCAGCATTTT
TRBV7-2	TRBJ2-2	-	15	-	CASSPDRPNTGELFF	TGTGCCAGCAGCCCCGACAGACCGAACACCGGGGAGCTGTTTTTT
TRBV7-2	TRBJ2-5	TRBD2	14	-	CASSFSGGQETQYF	TGTGCCAGCAGCTTCAGCGGGGGGCAAGAGACCCAGTACTTC
TRBV25-1	TRBJ1-4	TRBD1	15	once	CASSEVTGSNEKLFF	TGTGCCAGCAGTGAAGTGACAGGGAGTAATGAAAAACTGTTTTTT
TRBV5-4	TRBJ2-7	-	14	-	CASSSSTDAYEQYF	TGTGCCAGCAGCTCCTCGACGGATGCCTACGAGCAGTACTTC
TRBV2	TRBJ1-5	-	16	-	CASSGGRQYSNQPQHF	TGTGCCAGCAGTGGAGGCAGGCAATATAGCAATCAGCCCCAGCATTTT
TRBV30	TRBJ1-6	-	14	-	CASTWGSYNSPLHF	TGTGCCTCCACGTGGGGCTCCTATAATTCACCCCTCCACTTT
TRBV4-1	TRBJ2-2	-	16	-	CASRENDRINTGELFF	TGCGCCAGCCGAGAAAATGACAGGATCAACACCGGGGAGCTGTTTTTT
TRBV28	TRBJ1-2	-	11	-	CASTGNYGYTF	TGTGCCAGCACAGGGAACTATGGCTACACCTTC
TRBV2	TRBJ2-7	-	15	-	CASSDTSGFSYEQYF	TGTGCCAGCAGCGATACCTCAGGGTTTTCCTACGAGCAGTACTTC
TRBV19	TRBJ2-1	-	12	-	CASNGRRNEQFF	TGTGCCAGTAATGGCAGGCGGAATGAGCAGTTCTTC
TRBV30	TRBJ2-7	-	14	-	CAWSVGGVSYEQYF	TGTGCCTGGAGTGTAGGCGGCGTCTCCTACGAGCAGTACTTC
TRBV7-8	TRBJ1-3	-	16	-	CASSLGPPKAGNTIYF	TGTGCCAGCAGCTTGGGCCCACCTAAGGCTGGAAACACCATATATTTT
TRBV18	TRBJ1-6	-	14	-	CASRGGADNSPLHF	TGTGCCAGCCGGGGGGGCGCTGATAATTCACCCCTCCACTTT
TRBV7-2	TRBJ1-2	-	16	-	CASSPQKGLSNYGYTF	TGTGCCAGCAGCCCTCAGAAAGGGCTTTCTAACTATGGCTACACCTTC
TRBV3-1/TRBV3-2	TRBJ2-5	TRBD1	15	-	CASSPGGAIQETQYF	TGTGCCAGCAGCCCAGGGGGTGCTATCCAAGAGACCCAGTACTTC
TRBV7-8	TRBJ2-1	TRBD2	16	-	CASSSLAAGAYNEQFF	TGTGCCAGCAGCTCCCTCGCAGCGGGGGCATACAATGAGCAGTTCTTC
TRBV7-2	TRBJ2-7	TRBD2	16	-	CASSLSGGASSYEQYF	TGTGCCAGCAGCCTTAGCGGGGGGGCCTCCTCCTACGAGCAGTACTTC
TRBV3-1/TRBV3-2	TRBJ2-7	-	15	-	CASSQEPAVSYEQYF	TGTGCCAGCAGCCAAGAACCTGCAGTCTCCTACGAGCAGTACTTC
TRBV2	TRBJ2-7	TRBD1	15	few	CASNLQRTGGREQYF	TGTGCCAGCAACCTACAGCGGACAGGGGGTAGGGAGCAGTACTTC
TRBV7-2	TRBJ1-1	-	13	-	CASTIGGGTEAFF	TGTGCCAGCACCATAGGTGGGGGCACTGAAGCTTTCTTT
TRBV30	TRBJ1-5	-	11	-	CAWSGKGPQHF	TGTGCCTGGAGTGGGAAGGGGCCCCAGCATTTT
TRBV5-5	TRBJ2-7	TRBD1	18	-	CASSSRDRGMGASYEQYF	TGTGCCAGCAGCTCCCGGGACAGGGGAATGGGAGCCTCCTACGAGCAGTACTTC
TRBV10-3	TRBJ2-1	TRBD2	16	few	CAISGGRERGRNEQFF	TGTGCCATCAGTGGGGGGAGGGAGAGGGGTAGGAATGAGCAGTTCTTC
TRBV30	TRBJ1-5	-	13	-	CAWSDGPLQPQHF	TGTGCCTGGAGCGATGGACCCCTTCAGCCCCAGCATTTT